This T cell receptor (beta chain) was retrieved from a study of blood T cell repertoires in COVID-19. In the source study's methods: Reference gene primer amplification yielded estimated nucleated cell counts. Clones were sequenced by immunoSEQ multiplex PCR, and TCRdb holds only the in-frame ones, with some missing. Clone size and V and J calls were adopted from that table, with D and trimming inferred from the DNA. The sample has more than 110,000 clones, around nine tenths seen once. The sequenced sample was peripheral blood. The receptor was isolated from a human donor in a cohort sampled during active COVID-19.

The CDR3 nucleotides read TGTGCCAGCTCTCAAACGACAGGGACCTCTGGAAACACCATATATTTT. It is translated as CASSQTTGTSGNTIYF. The gene calls are TRBV18 and TRBJ1-3; 7 bases align to TRBD1. The germline V gene encodes CDR1 KGHSH and CDR2 LQKENI. The CDR3 spans 16 residues. Trimming removed 6 bases from V and 0 bases from J; junction bases left unmatched: 8.